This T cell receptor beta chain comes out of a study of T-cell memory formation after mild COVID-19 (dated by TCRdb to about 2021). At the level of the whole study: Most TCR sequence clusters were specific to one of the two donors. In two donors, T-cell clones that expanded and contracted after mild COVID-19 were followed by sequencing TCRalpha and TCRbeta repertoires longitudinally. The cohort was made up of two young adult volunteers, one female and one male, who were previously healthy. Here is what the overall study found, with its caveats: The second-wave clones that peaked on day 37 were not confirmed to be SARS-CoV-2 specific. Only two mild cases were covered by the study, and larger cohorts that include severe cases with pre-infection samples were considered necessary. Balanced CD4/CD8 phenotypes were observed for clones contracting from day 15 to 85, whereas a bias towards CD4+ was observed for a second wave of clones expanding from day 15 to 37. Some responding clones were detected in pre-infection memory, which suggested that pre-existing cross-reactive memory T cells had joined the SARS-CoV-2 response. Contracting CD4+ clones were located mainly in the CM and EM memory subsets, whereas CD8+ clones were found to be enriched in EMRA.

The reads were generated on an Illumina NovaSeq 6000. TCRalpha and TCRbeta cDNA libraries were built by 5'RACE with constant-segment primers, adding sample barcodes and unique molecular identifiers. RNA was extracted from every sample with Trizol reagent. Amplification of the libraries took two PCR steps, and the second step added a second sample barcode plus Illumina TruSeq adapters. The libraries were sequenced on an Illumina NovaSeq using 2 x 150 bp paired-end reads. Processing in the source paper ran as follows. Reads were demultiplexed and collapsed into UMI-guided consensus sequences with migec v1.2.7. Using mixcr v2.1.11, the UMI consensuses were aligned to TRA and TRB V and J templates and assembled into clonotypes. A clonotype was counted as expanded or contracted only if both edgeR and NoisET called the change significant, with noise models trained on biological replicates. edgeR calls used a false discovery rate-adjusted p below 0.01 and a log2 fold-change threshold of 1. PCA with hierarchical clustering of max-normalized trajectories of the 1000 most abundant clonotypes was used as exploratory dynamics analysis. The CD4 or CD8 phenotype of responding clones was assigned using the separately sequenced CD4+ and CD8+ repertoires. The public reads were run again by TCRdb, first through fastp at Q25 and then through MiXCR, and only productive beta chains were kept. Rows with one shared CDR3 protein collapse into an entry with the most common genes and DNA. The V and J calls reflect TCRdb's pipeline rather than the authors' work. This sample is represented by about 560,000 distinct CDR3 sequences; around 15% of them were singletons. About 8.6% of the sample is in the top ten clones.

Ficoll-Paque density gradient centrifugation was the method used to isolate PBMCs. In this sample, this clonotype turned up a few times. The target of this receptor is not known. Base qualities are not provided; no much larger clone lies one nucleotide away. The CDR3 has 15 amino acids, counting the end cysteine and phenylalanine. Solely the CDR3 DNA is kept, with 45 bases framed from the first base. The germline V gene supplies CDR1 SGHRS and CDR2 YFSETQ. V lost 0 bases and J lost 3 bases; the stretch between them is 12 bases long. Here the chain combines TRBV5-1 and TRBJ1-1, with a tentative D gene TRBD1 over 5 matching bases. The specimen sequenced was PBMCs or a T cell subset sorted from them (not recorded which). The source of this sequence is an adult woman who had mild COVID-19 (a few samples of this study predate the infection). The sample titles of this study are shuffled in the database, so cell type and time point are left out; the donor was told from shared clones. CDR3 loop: CASSLEWAGHTEAFF. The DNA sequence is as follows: TGCGCCAGCAGCTTGGAATGGGCAGGGCACACTGAAGCTTTCTTT. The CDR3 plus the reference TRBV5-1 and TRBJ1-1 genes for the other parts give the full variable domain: KAGVTQTPRYLIKTRGQQVTLSCSPISGHRSVSWYQQTPGQGLQFLFEYFSETQRNKGNFPGRFSGRQFSNSRSEMNVSTLELGDSALYLCASSLEWAGHTEAFFGQGTRLTVV.